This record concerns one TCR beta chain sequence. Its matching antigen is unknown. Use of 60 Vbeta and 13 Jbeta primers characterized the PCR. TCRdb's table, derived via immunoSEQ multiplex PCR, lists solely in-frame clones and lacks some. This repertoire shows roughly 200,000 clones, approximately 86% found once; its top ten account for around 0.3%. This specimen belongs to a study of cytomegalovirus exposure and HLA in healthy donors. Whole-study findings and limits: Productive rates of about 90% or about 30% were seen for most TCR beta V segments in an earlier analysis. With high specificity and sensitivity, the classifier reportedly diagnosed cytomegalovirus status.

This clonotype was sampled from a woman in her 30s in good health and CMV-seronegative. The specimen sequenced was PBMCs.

The CDR3 here is CASSNSGANVLTF. Written as DNA, the CDR3 is TGTGCCAGCAGCAACTCTGGGGCCAACGTCCTGACTTTC. This rearrangement joins TRBV6-6 to TRBJ2-6; D call uncertain. This CDR3 contains 13 residues. CDR1 is MNHNY, CDR2 SVGAGI, per germline (reference sequence). Trimming removed 6 bases at V and 0 bases at J, with 3 bases between.